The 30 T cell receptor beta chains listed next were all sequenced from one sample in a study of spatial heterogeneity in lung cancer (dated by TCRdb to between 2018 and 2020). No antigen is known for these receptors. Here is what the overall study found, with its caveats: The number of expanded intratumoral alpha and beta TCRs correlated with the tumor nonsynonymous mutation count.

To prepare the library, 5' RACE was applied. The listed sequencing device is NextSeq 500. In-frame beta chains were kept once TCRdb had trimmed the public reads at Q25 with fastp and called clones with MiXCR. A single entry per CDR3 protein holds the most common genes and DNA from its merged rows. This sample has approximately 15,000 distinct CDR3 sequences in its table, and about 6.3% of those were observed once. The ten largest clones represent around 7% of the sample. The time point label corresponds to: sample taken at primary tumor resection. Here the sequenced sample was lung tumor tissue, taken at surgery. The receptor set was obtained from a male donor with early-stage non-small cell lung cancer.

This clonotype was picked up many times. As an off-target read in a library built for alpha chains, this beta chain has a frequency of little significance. The CDR3 DNA follows: TGCAGTGTCGTCACCTCCTACAATGAGCAGTTCTTC. Protein: CSVVTSYNEQFF. The J gene is TRBJ2-1, the V gene TRBV20-1; D uncertain. The V end was cut by 7 bases, the J end by 0 bases, with 7 bases between. The CDR3 consists of 12 residues. Germline V lookup: CDR1 DFQATT, CDR2 SNEGSKA (reference sequence).

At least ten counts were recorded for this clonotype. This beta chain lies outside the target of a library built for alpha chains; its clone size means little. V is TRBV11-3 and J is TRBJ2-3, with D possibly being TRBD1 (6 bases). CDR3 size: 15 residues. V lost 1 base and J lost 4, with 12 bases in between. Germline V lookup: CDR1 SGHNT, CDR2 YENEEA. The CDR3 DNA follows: TGTGCCAGCAGCTTAGGGAACAGGGAAGCAGATACGCAGTATTTT. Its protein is CASSLGNREADTQYF.

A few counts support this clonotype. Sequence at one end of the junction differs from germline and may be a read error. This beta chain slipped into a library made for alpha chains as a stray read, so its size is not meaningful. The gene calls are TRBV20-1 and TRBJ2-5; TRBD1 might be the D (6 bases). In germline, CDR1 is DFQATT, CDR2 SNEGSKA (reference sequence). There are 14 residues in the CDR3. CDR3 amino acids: CSATRGTSQGTQYF. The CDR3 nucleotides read TGCAGTGCTACCCGAGGGACATCACAAGGGACCCAGTACTTC.

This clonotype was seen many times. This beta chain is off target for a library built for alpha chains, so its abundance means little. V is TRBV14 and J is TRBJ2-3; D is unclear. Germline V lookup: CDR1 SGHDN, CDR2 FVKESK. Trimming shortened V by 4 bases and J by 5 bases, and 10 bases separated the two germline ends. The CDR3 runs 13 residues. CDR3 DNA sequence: TGTGCCAGCAGCCGGTCGCGGATAGATACGCAGTATTTT. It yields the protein CASSRSRIDTQYF.

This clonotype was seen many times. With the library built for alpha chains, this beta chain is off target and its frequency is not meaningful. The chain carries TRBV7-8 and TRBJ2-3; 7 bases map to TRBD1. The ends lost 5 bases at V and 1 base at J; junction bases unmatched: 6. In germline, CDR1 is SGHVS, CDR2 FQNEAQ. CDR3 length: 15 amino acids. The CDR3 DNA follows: TGTGCCAGCAGCAGACAGGGATTCCGCACAGATACGCAGTATTTT. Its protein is CASSRQGFRTDTQYF.

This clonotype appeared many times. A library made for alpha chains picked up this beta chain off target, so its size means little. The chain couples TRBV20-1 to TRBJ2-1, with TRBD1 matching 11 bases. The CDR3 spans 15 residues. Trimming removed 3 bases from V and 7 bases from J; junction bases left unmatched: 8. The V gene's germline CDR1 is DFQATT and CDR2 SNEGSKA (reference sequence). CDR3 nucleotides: TGCAGTGCTAGCCCCGGACAGGGGGCATGGAATGAGCAGTTCTTC. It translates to CSASPGQGAWNEQFF.

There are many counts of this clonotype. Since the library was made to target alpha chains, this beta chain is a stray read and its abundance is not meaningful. The CDR3 DNA sequence: TGTGCCTGCCGGGACAGGGGGCGGTATGAGCAGTTCTTC. As protein: CACRDRGRYEQFF. The chain links TRBV30 to TRBJ2-1; TRBD1 aligns across 12 bases. J was trimmed by 8 bases and V by 6 bases; bases with no gene match: 5. The CDR3 covers 13 residues. Germline CDR1 and CDR2: GTSNPN and SVGIG (reference sequence).

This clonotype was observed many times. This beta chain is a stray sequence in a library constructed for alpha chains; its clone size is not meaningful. The CDR3 bases are TGTGCCAGCAGACGCCGACTAGCGGGAGGTTCCTACAATGAGCAGTTCTTC. This sequence encodes CASRRRLAGGSYNEQFF. The chain carries TRBV28 and TRBJ2-1, with TRBD2 matching over 13 bases. Trimming took 6 bases from V and 1 from J; bases not matched to a gene: 6. The CDR3 runs to 17 residues. CDR1 is MDHEN, CDR2 SYDVKM, per germline.

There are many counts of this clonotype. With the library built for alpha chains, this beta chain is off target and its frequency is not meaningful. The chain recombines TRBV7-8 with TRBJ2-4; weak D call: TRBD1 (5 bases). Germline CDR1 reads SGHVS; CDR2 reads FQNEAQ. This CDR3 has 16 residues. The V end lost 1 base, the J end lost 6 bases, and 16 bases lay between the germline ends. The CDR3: CASSLGAGNIGNIQYF. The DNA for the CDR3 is TGTGCCAGCAGCTTAGGCGCAGGGAACATAGGAAACATTCAGTACTTC.

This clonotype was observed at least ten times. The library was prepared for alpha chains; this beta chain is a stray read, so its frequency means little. The CDR3 here is CASSGSGGTGQPQHF. The CDR3 nucleotides read TGTGCCAGCAGTGGATCAGGGGGTACAGGTCAGCCCCAGCATTTT. The gene calls are TRBV2 and TRBJ1-5, with 7 bases matching TRBD1. The CDR3 totals 15 residues. V shed 4 bases and J 6 bases; nucleotides not matched to a gene: 9. The germline V gene has CDR1 SNHLY and CDR2 FYNNEI.

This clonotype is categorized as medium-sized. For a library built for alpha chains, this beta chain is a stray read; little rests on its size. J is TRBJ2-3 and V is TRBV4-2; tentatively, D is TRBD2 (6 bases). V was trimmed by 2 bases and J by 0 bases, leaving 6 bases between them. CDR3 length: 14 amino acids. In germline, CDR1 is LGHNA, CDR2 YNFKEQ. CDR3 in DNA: TGTGCCAGCAGCCAAAGCGGGAGCACAGATACGCAGTATTTT. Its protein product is CASSQSGSTDTQYF.

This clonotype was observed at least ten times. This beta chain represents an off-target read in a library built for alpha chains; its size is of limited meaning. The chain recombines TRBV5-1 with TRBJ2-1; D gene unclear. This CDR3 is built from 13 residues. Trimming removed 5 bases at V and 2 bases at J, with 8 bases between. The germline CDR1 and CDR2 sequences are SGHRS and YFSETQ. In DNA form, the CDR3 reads TGCGCCAGCAGGGAGACACCCTACAATGAGCAGTTCTTC. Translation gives CASRETPYNEQFF.

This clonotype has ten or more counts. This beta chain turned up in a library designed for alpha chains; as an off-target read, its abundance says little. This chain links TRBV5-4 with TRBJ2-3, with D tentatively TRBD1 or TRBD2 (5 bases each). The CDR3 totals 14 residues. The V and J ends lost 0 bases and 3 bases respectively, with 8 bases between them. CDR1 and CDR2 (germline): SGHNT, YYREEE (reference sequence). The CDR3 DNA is TGTGCCAGCAGCTTGGGAGGGGCAACAGATACGCAGTATTTT. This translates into CASSLGGATDTQYF.

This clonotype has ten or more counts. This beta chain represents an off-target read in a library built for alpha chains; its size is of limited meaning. The CDR3 nucleotides are TGTGCCAGCAGTTTCGGTAGGGGGGTTTCCTACGAGCAGTACTTC. Translated, it gives CASSFGRGVSYEQYF. The genes are TRBV12-3 or TRBV12-4 and TRBJ2-7; D may be TRBD1 or TRBD2 (6 bases each). This CDR3 region has 15 residues. Trimming took off 3 bases at V and 1 base at J, with 13 bases between the two ends.

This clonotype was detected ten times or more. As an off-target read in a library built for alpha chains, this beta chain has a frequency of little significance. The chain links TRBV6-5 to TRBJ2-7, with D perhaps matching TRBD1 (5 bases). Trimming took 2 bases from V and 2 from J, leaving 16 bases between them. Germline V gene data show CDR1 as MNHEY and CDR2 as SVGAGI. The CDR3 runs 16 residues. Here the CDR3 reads CASSYDRTTRTYEQYF. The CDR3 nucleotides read TGTGCCAGCAGTTACGATCGGACAACACGAACCTACGAGCAGTACTTC.

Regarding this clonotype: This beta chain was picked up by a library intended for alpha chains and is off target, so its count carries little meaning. In DNA form, the CDR3 reads TGCAGTGTGGGTATAAGCGGGAGATCAGATACGCAGTATTTT. Protein sequence: CSVGISGRSDTQYF. The rearrangement joins TRBV20-1 to TRBJ2-3, with 8 bases lining up with TRBD2. The CDR3 is 14 amino acids. Germline values: CDR1 DFQATT, CDR2 SNEGSKA (reference sequence). After removal of 7 bases from V and 4 bases from J, the junction contained 10 bases not matched to a gene.

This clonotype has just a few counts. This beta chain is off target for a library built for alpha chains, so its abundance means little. CDR3 loop: CASSTGVANEKLFF. In DNA form, the CDR3 reads TGTGCCAGCAGCACAGGGGTCGCTAATGAAAAACTGTTTTTT. The V call is TRBV7-6, the J call TRBJ1-4; 7 bases are a match to TRBD1. This CDR3 is 14 amino acids long. Germline V CDR1 and CDR2: SGHVS, FNYEAQ. V gave up 5 bases and J gave up 3 bases; unmatched junction bases: 3.

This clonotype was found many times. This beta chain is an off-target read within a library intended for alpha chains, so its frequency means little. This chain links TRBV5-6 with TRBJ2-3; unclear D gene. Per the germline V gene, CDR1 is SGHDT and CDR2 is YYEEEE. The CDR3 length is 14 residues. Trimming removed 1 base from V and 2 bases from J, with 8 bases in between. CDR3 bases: TGTGCCAGCAGCTTGCCAGCGATCACAGATACGCAGTATTTT. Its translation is CASSLPAITDTQYF.

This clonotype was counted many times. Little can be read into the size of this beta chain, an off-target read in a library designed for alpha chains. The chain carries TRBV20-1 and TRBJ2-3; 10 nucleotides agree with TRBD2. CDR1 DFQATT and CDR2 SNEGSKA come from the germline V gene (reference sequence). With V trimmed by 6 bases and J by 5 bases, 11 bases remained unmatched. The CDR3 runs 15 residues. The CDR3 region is CSAGASGGGRDTQYF. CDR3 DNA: TGCAGTGCCGGGGCTAGCGGGGGAGGGAGAGATACGCAGTATTTT.

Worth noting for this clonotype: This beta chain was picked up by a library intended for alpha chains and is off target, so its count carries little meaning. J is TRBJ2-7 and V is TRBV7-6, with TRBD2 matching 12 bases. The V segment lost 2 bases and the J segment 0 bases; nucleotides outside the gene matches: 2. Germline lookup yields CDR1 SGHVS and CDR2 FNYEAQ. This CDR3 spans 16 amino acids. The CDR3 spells CASSLMTSGSSYEQYF. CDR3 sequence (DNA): TGTGCCAGCAGCTTAATGACTAGCGGGAGCTCCTACGAGCAGTACTTC.

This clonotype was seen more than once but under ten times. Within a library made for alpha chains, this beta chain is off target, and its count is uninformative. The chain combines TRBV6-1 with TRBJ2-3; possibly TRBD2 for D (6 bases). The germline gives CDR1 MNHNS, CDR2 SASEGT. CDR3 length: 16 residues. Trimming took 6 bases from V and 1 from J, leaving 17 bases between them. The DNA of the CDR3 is TGTGCCAGCAGGGGTGGCATTGGCGGGGGCACAGATACGCAGTATTTT. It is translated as CASRGGIGGGTDTQYF.

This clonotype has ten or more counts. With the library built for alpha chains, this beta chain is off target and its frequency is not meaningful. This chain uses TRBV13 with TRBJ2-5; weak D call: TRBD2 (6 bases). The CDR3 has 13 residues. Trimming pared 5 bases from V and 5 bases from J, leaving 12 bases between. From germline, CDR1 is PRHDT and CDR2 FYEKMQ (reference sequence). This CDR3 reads CASSPGGMETQYF. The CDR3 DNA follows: TGTGCCAGCAGCCCGGGCGGGATGGAGACCCAGTACTTC.

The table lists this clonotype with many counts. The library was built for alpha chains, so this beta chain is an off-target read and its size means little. In DNA, the CDR3 is TGTGCCAGCAGTTTAGCTAGCACAGATACGCAGTATTTT. This sequence encodes CASSLASTDTQYF. The rearrangement joins TRBV27 to TRBJ2-3; D unresolved. The CDR3 runs to 13 residues. V dropped 2 bases and J dropped 0 bases, with 3 bases sitting between them. From germline, CDR1 is MNHEY and CDR2 SMNVEV (reference sequence).

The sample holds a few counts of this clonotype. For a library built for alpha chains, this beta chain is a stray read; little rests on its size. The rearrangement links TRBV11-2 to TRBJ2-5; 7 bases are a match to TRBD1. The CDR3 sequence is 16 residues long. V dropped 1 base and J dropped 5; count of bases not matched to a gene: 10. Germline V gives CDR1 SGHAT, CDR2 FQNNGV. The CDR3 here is CASSLGSHRGYETQYF. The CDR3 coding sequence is TGTGCCAGCAGCTTAGGTTCTCACAGGGGCTACGAGACCCAGTACTTC.

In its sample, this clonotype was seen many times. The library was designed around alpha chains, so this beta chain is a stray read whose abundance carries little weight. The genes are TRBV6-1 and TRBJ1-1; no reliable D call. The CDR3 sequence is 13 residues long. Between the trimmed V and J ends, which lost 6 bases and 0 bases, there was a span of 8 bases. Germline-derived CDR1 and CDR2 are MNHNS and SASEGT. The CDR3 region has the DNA TGTGCCAGCAGCCGTGTGGTGAACACTGAAGCTTTCTTT. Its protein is CASSRVVNTEAFF.

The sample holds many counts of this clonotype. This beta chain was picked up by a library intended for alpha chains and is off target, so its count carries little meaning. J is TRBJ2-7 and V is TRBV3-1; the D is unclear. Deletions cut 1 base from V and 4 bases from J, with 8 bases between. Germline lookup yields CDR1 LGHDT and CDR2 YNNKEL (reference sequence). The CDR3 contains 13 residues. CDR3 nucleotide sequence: TGTGCCAGCAGCCAAGCCAGCTCATACGAGCAGTACTTC. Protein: CASSQASSYEQYF.

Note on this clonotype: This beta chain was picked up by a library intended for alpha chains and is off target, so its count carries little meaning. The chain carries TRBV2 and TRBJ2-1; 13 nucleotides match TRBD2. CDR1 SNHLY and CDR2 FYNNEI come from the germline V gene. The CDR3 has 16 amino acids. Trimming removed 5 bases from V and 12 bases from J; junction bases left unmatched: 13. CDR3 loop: CASSKNPGTSGTRQFF. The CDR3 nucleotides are TGTGCCAGCAGTAAGAACCCCGGGACTAGCGGGACTCGGCAGTTCTTC.

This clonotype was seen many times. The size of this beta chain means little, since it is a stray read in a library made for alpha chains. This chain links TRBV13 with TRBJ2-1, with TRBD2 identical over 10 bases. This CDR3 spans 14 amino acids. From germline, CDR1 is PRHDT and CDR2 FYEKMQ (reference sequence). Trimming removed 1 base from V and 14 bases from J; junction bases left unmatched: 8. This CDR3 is CASSLEGSGGAEFF. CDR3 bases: TGTGCCAGCAGCTTAGAAGGGAGCGGGGGGGCGGAGTTCTTC.

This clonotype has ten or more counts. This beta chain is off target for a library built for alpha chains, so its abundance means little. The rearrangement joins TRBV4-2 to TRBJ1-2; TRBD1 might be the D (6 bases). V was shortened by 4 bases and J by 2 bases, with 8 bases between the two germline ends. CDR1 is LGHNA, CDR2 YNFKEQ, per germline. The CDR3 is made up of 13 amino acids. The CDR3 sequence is CASSRGQNYGYTF. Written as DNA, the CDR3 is TGTGCCAGCAGCCGTGGACAGAACTATGGCTACACCTTC.

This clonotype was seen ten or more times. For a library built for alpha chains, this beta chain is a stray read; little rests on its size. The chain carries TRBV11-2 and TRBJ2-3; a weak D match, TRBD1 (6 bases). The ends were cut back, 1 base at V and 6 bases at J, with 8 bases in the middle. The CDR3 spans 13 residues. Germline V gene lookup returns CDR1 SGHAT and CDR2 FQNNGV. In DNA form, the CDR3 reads TGTGCCAGCAGCTTAGTTACAGGGGATACGCAGTATTTT. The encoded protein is CASSLVTGDTQYF.